This TCR beta chain was found in a study of persistence of HIV-infected CD4 T cells (dated by TCRdb to 2018 to 2020). Background on the whole study: The median time the participants had spent on suppressive ART was approximately eight years. Apart from a couple of participants who underwent leukapheresis at a single time point, peripheral blood samples of up to roughly 180 mL were collected from participants at multiple time points. CMV- and HIV-1 Gag-responding CD4+ T cells were isolated from ART-treated individuals so that antigen-driven clonal expansion of HIV-1-infected cells could be examined. The clonality of all cells in each sorted population was measured by TCRbeta sequencing, and the clonality of infected cells was measured by proviral sequencing. In the cross-participant TCR cluster analysis, eight or nine participants were included for CMV and more than 5 participants were included for Gag.

V has 5 bases trimmed and J has 4 bases trimmed; junction bases matching no gene number 8. Measured from the cysteine to the phenylalanine, the CDR3 is 17 residues long. Only the CDR3 DNA is retained, 51 bases long and in frame from the first base. CDR1 and CDR2 (MGHRA, YSYEKL) derive from the germline V gene. Remarks on this clone: Its antigen remains unidentified. Per-base quality was not reported, and no clone a single base away is much larger than it.

In light of the paper, this sample's treatment or condition label describes: suppressive antiretroviral therapy. Cells were stimulated with lysates of CMV-infected fibroblasts at 9.5 to 10 ug/mL. CD4+ T cells that responded were sorted based on upregulation of both CD40 ligand and CD69. Participants were HIV-1-infected adults who started suppressive ART during chronic infection. Participants had undetectable plasma HIV-1 RNA below 50 copies/mL for at least 4 years. To be included, a participant needed positive CMV serology and a CD4+ T cell count above 400 cells/uL. Before stimulation, PBMCs were isolated using density centrifugation and then depleted of CD8+ T cells. CD8-depleted PBMCs were stimulated for roughly 20 hours with anti-CD28/CD49d costimulation, CD40-blocking antibody and enfuvirtide to prevent new infections. Cells were sorted on a Beckman Coulter MoFlo Legacy or XDP sorter, with propidium iodide excluding dead cells. For samples with more than one million cells, genomic DNA was extracted with the QIAamp DNA Mini Kit, and for all other samples the Quick-DNA Microprep Kit was used.

TCRbeta repertoires were sequenced from genomic DNA with the immunoSEQ hsTCRB assay version 4 in survey mode. Genomic DNA was diluted to roughly 9.2 ng/uL, using up to roughly 1 ug per sample for TCRbeta sequencing. As for how the authors treated the data: Analysis of the TCRbeta data was done in ImmunoSeq Analyzer 3.0, and diversity was computed on productive nucleotide rearrangements. The improved Chao index was used to estimate lower-bound TCR diversity, and the Gini coefficient was used to estimate clonality using the Immunarch R package. Different nucleotide rearrangements encoding the same CDR3beta amino acid sequence were treated as distinct clonotypes. TCRbeta sequences significantly enriched in antigen-responding cells relative to anti-CD3/anti-CD28-activated cells were identified by differential abundance analysis. GLIPH2 clustered TCRs by predicted peptide-MHC specificity, both within individual participants and across merged participant data sets. TCRdb limited this immuneACCESS table to in-frame rearrangements with V and J called. A share of clones is missing; checked studies link under half to unresolved V genes, and the rest is unexplained. The V and J calls and clone size are taken from that table; D and trimming were inferred from the DNA. The sample has 15,000 to 20,000 clones on record, roughly 74% of them singletons. 6.8% of the sample is taken by the ten largest.

Findings and caveats that apply to the study as a whole: Few individuals were included in the study, and only a limited range of antigens was tested. Within the same sorted populations, how oligoclonal the TCRs were correlated with how oligoclonal the proviruses were. Restriction of bulk TCR analyses to the rare CMV-responding cells that actually carried HIV-1 proviruses was not possible. TCRbeta richness in CMV- and Gag-responding cells was significantly lower than in anti-CD3/anti-CD28-responding cells; CMV-responding cells had higher oligoclonality than CD3/CD28-stimulated and Gag-responding cells. Enrichment of degenerate expanded CDR3beta sequences was found in antigen-responding cells, suggesting convergent selection of CD4+ responses to CMV and Gag.

Here the sequenced sample was CD4+ T cells sorted from PBMCs after 18-hour stimulation, taken from a patient who received antiretroviral therapy. Sample cell subset or site, as interpreted from the label and publication: CD40L+CD69+ CD4 T cells responding to CMV lysate. The TCR was taken from an adult man with HIV who was CMV-seropositive. The rearrangement combines TRBV4-1 with TRBJ2-1; 13 central nucleotides agree with TRBD2. In nucleotides, the sequence is TGCGCCAGCAGCGTACCTGGGACTAGCGGGGTGTACAATGAGCAGTTCTTC. Translation gives CASSVPGTSGVYNEQFF.